This T cell receptor beta chain stems from a study of blood T cells in healthy people across ages (dated by TCRdb to the mid-2010s). For the wider study: In model experiments, template switching captured roughly one uniquely barcoded TCR beta cDNA molecule for every two T cells. To avoid experimental bias, donors of different ages were spread randomly across the sequencing lanes. Using deep sequencing normalized with unique cDNA molecular identifiers, the study measured how TCR beta repertoire diversity changes with age. For two donors (one aged 18 to 30 and one aged 80 or older), the study analyzed two additional independent replicas of 1 million unique cDNA reads from the same blood draw. The donors were split into four age groups: young (average about 16 years), middle-aged (about 40), aged (roughly 65) and long-lived (roughly 77).

This clonotype turned up a few times. The antigen it recognizes is unknown. Base qualities are not recorded, but no much larger clone differs from it by a single base. Study-wide conclusions, independent of this receptor: Because profiling used bulk unsorted PBMCs, naive and antigen-experienced compartments could not be compared conclusively. Compared with the aged group, more naive CD4+ T cells, fewer expanded clones and increased TCR diversity were shown by the long-lived group, suggesting age selection. The percentage of naive T cells measured by flow cytometry correlated strongly with observed TCR beta diversity. Estimates of total diversity from one million sequenced T cells were regarded as lower bounds and underestimates. Donor CMV infection status was unknown, potentially confounding age-related changes in expanded clonotypes. As age increased, observed TCR beta diversity per million T cells dropped in a roughly linear way, and a significant reduction was already evident by age about 36.

CDR1 SEHNR and CDR2 FQNEAQ were looked up in the germline V gene (reference sequence). Including cysteine and phenylalanine, the CDR3 has 13 amino acids. The DNA shown is the 39-base CDR3, in frame from base 1. Donors were a few dozen systemically healthy Caucasian individuals from Russia aged roughly 6 to 100 years. Around 9.9 milliliters of peripheral blood were collected from each donor into EDTA-treated Vacutainer tubes. Ficoll-Paque density-gradient centrifugation was used to isolate PBMCs, with at least 6.5 million per sample. Total RNA, at least 6 micrograms per sample, was extracted from PBMCs with Trizol reagent. For every donor, flow cytometry on a PBMC aliquot measured the percentage of naive CD45RAhigh/CD27high T cells. Libraries were constructed by 5' RACE. The sample was run on an Illumina HiSeq 2500. A second PCR of roughly 6 to 12 cycles was performed with a sample-barcoded 5' primer and a J-beta primer mix. A template-switch 5' adaptor carrying 12 random nucleotides introduced a unique molecular identifier onto each TCR beta cDNA molecule. Each sample yielded at least 2.5 million CDR3-containing paired-end reads. First-strand cDNA was synthesized from all RNA with the Mint cDNA synthesis kit, primed by a TRBC-specific oligonucleotide. Following uracil-DNA glycosylase treatment, a first 18-cycle PCR with universal primers M1SS and BC2_uni_R was performed on all cDNA. The published analysis was carried out like this. Normalization of each sample was performed by random selection of 1 million high-quality reads, each carrying a distinct molecular identifier. Instead of being binned into consensus sequences, reads with shared molecular identifiers were discarded. MiTCR, set to a Q25 quality threshold and the strictest error-elimination algorithm, was used for CDR3 identification, clonotype clustering and error correction. A nonparametric unseen species model with Euler transformation was used to estimate lower-bound total TCR beta diversity. TCRdb reran the public reads through fastp at Q25 and MiXCR, keeping productive beta chains. Rows with one shared CDR3 protein collapse into an entry with the most common genes and DNA. The authors' filters were not applied to this entry. The sample records about a million distinct CDR3 sequences, roughly 43% of which are singletons. The ten largest account for about an eighth of the sample.

The TCR originated in a man in his thirties or forties in good health. Sequenced material: blood. This receptor chain uses TRBV7-9 and TRBJ2-4; the D gene identity is not certain. The assigned J gene may be wrong: the sequence end matches TRBJ2-7 better. The DNA reads TGTGCCAGCAGCTCCGCAACATGGGGCGAGCAGTACTTC. It translates as CASSSATWGEQYF.